This note documents a single TCR beta chain sequence. Its specificity is not known. The data are from a study of CD8 T cells in Susac syndrome. Study-wide background: Blood was drawn from Susac syndrome patients while they were therapy-naive, on corticosteroids, or on intravenous immunoglobulin alone.

The authors reverse transcribed about 0.5 to 1 ug RNA with random hexamers. TCRdb independently ran MiXCR on the immunoSEQ multiplex PCR reads; one entry per CDR3 protein. The repertoire consists of 160,000 or so distinct CDR3 sequences, with 90% to 95% occurring once and the leading ten covering roughly 0.11%. Study outcomes and limitations: The CD4+ T cell repertoires that were profiled in Susac syndrome showed no clonal expansion.

Germline assignment: CDR1 SGHRS and CDR2 YFSETQ. The CDR3 has 13 residues. Deletions cut 4 bases from V and 6 bases from J, with 10 bases between. The sequencing input was CD4+ T cells from PBMCs. This sequence was found in a human donor with Susac syndrome. The chain couples TRBV5-1 to TRBJ2-2, with D perhaps given as TRBD1 or TRBD2 (6 bases each). DNA of the CDR3: TGCGCCAGCAGCCGAAGGGGGGCCGGGGAGCTGTTTTTT. Translating it yields CASSRRGAGELFF.